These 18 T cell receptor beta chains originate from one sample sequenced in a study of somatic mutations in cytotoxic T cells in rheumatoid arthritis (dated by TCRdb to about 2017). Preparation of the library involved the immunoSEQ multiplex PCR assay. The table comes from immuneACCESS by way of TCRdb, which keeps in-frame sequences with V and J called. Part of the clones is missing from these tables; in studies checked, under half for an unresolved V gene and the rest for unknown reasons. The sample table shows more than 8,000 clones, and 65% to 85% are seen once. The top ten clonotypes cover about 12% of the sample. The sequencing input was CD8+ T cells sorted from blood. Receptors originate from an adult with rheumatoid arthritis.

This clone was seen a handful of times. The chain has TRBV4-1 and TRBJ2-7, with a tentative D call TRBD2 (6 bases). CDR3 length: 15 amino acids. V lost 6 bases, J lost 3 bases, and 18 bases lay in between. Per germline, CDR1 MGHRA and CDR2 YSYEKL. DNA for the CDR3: TGCGCCAGCAGTCAAACCGCACCAGCGGGCTACGAGCAGTACTTC. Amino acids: CASSQTAPAGYEQYF.

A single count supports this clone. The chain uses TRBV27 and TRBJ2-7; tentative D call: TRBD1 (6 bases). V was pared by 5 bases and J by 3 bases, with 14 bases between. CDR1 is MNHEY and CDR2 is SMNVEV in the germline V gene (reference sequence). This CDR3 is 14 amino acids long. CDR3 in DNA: TGTGCCAGCAGTATAGCCGGGACAATCTACGAGCAGTACTTC. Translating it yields CASSIAGTIYEQYF.

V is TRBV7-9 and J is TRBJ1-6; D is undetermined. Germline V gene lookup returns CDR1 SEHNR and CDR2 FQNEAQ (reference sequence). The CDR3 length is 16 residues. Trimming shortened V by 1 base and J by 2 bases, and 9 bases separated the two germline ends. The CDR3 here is CASSLESPAYNSPLHF. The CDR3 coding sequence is TGTGCCAGCAGCTTAGAGTCCCCGGCCTATAATTCACCCCTCCACTTT.

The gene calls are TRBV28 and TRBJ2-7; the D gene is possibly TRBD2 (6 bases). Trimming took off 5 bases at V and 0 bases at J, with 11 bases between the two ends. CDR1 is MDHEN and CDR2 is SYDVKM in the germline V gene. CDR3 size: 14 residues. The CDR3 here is CASSLRGFSYEQYF. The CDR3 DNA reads TGTGCCAGCAGTCTTCGGGGGTTCTCCTACGAGCAGTACTTC.

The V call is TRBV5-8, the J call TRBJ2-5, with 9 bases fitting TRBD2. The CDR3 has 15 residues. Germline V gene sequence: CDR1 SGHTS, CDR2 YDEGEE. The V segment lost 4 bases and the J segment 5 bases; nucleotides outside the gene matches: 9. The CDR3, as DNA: TGTGCCAGCAGCCTGAGGAGCGGGGGGATGGAGACCCAGTACTTC. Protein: CASSLRSGGMETQYF.

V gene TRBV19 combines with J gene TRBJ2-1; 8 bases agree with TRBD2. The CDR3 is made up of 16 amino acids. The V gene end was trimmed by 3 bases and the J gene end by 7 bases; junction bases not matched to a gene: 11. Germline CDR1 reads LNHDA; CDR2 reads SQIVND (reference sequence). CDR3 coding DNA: TGTGCCAGTAGTATCCCCATAGGCGGGGGGAAGAATGAGCAGTTCTTC. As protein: CASSIPIGGGKNEQFF.

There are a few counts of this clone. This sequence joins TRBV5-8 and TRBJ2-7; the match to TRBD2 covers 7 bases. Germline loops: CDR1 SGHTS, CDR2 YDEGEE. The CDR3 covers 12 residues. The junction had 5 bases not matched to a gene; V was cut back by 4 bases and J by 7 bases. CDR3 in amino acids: CASSRGVGEQYF. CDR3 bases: TGTGCCAGCAGCCGGGGGGTGGGAGAGCAGTACTTC.

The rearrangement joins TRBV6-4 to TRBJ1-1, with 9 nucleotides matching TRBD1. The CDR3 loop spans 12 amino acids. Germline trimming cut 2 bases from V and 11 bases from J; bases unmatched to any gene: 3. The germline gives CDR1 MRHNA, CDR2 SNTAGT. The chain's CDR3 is CASSDTGGAAFF. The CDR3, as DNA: TGTGCCAGCAGTGACACAGGGGGCGCGGCTTTCTTT.

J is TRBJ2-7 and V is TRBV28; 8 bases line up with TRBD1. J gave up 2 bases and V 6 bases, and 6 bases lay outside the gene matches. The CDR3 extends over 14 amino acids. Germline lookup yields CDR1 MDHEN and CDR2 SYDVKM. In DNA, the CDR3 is TGTGCCAGCAGGCGACAGGGGCTTCCCTACGAGCAGTACTTC. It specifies CASRRQGLPYEQYF. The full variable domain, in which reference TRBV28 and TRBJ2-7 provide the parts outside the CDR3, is DVKVTQSSRYLVKRTGEKVFLECVQDMDHENMFWYRQDPGLGLRLIYFSYDVKMKEKGDIPEGYSVSREKKERFSLILESASTNQTSMYLCASRRQGLPYEQYFGPGTRLTVT.

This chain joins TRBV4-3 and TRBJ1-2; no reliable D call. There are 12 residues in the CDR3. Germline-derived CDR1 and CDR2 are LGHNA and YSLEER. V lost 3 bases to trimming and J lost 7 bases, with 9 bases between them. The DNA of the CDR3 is TGCGCCAGCAGCCAGGGTCACTCTGGCTACACCTTC. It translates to CASSQGHSGYTF.

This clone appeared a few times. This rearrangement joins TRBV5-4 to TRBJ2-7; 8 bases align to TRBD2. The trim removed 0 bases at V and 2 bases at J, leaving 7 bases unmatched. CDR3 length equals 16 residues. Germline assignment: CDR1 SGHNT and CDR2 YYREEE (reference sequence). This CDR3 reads CASSLELGGAPYEQYF. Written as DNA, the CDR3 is TGTGCCAGCAGCTTGGAACTCGGGGGGGCCCCCTACGAGCAGTACTTC.

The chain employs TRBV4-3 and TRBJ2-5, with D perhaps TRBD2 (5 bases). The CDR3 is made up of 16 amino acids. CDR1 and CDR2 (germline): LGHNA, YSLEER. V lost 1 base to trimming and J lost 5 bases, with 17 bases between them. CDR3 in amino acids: CASSQGQLAGEETQYF. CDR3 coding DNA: TGCGCCAGCAGCCAAGGGCAGCTGGCCGGGGAGGAGACCCAGTACTTC.

CDR3 DNA: TGCGCCAGCAGATATGGAGTGGGGAACACCGGGGAGCTGTTTTTT. Its translation is CASRYGVGNTGELFF. The chain joins TRBV10-2 to TRBJ2-2, with D uncertain. V lost 6 bases to trimming and J lost 1 base, with 12 bases between them. The CDR3 extends over 15 amino acids. Germline V gene sequence: CDR1 WSHSY, CDR2 SAAADI.

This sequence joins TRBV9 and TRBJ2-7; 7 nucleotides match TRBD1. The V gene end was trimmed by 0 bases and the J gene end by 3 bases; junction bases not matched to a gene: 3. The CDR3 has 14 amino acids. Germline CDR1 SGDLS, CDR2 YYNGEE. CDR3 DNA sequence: TGTGCCAGCAGCGTAGAGGGACAGAGCTACGAGCAGTACTTC. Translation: CASSVEGQSYEQYF.

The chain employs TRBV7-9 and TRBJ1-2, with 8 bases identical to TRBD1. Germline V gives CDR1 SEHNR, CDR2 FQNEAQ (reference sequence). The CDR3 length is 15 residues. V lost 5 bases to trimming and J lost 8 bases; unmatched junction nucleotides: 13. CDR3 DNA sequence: TGTGCCAGCAGCCCGGGGACAGGAAGGATGAGGGGCTACACCTTC. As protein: CASSPGTGRMRGYTF. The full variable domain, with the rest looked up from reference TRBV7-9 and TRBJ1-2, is DTGVSQNPRHKITKRGQNVTFRCDPISEHNRLYWYRQTLGQGPEFLTYFQNEAQLEKSRLLSDRFSAERPKGSFSTLEIQRTEQGDSAMYLCASSPGTGRMRGYTFGSGTRLTVV.

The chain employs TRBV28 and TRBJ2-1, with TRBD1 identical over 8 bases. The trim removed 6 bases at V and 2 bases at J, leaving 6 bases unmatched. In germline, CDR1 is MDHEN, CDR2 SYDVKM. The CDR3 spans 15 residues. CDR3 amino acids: CASSFQGAAYNEQFF. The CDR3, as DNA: TGTGCCAGCAGCTTTCAGGGGGCGGCCTACAATGAGCAGTTCTTC.

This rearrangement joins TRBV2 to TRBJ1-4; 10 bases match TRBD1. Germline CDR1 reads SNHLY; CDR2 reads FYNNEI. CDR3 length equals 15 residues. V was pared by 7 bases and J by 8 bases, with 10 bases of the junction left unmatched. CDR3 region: CASKDLGTGAEKLFF. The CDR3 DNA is TGTGCCAGCAAGGATCTCGGGACAGGGGCGGAAAAACTGTTTTTT.

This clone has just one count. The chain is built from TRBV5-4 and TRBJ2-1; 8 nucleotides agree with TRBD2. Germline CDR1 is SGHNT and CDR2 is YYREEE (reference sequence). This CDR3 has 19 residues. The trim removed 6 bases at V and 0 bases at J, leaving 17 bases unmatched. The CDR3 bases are TGTGCCAGCACCCCCTGGGGGCTAGCGGGCTGGAGCTCCTACAATGAGCAGTTCTTC. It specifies CASTPWGLAGWSSYNEQFF.